Listed below are T cell receptor beta chains from one sample, sequenced in a study of preoperative IRX-2 immunotherapy in early breast cancer. The method was immunoSEQ multiplex PCR; TCRdb's version includes in-frame clones alone and lacks a portion of them. The table records roughly 24,000 clones, around 75% of them present only once. The material sequenced was lymph node tissue, taken after IRX-2 immunotherapy. These receptors were collected from a human donor with breast cancer. CDR3s leave out the opening cysteine and the closing phenylalanine or tryptophan.

J,V,CDR3
TRBJ1-3,TRBV11-3,ASRSPGQGFGNTIY
TRBJ1-5,TRBV6-8,ASRPTGRNQPQH
TRBJ1-1,TRBV19,ASKARTEAF
TRBJ1-2,TRBV6-8,ASSYSGGDYGYT
TRBJ1-4,TRBV5-1,ASSFGLDKPGEKLF
TRBJ1-5,TRBV7-1,ASSLITGTQPQH
TRBJ2-3,TRBV6-8,ASSLGAGRDTQY
TRBJ1-2,TRBV7-8,ASSSYRNYGYT
TRBJ2-1,TRBV5-1,ASSGPKRGDSYNEQF
TRBJ2-2,TRBV5-1,ATGDRGLTGELF
TRBJ2-7,TRBV4-1,ASSQEDRGGEQY
TRBJ1-3,TRBV10-2,ASSQKGNTIY